Below, one TCR beta chain is given with its context. Its antigen remains unidentified. The protocol was immunoSEQ multiplex PCR, while the TCRdb copy is restricted to in-frame clones and leaves out a portion. The sample has around 2,000,000 clones, about 95% seen once; the top ten hold around 1.2%. The sample is drawn from a study of shared clonotypes between healthy human individuals. Study as a whole: A few men and a couple of women, aged 18 to 49, were donors. For every donor, three CD4 naive, three CD4 memory, two CD8 naive and one CD8 memory plates were used. Findings of the study overall: Specimens sampled were limited to blood, with tissue repertoires likely differing.

CD45RO negativity and positive selection for CCR7 defined naive CD8 cells, a population that excluded terminally differentiated effector memory CD45RA+ cells. Germline assignment: CDR1 ENHRY and CDR2 SYGVKD. The CDR3 is 18 residues long. Trimming at V came to 0 bases and at J to 3 bases, leaving 10 bases not matched to a gene. The source material was naive CD8+ T cells sorted from blood. The chain combines TRBV10-3 with TRBJ2-2, with 7 bases that match TRBD2. The sequence was collected from a man younger than 35 in good health. The CDR3 reads CAISESNFREEDTGELFF. As DNA, the CDR3 is TGTGCCATCAGTGAGTCGAATTTCCGGGAGGAAGACACCGGGGAGCTGTTTTTT.